The 28 T cell receptor beta chains below all came from one sample that was sequenced in a study of T-cell memory formation after mild COVID-19. TCRdb re-called the 5' RACE reads through MiXCR, storing one row per CDR3 protein. The data hold tens of thousands of distinct CDR3 sequences, with approximately 7% observed a single time. The sequencing sample was made of PBMCs or a T cell subset sorted from them (not recorded which). The receptor source for this set is an adult who had mild COVID-19 (a few samples of this study predate the infection). Cell type and time point are not known.

This clonotype was found many times. V and J are TRBV7-2 and TRBJ2-5, with TRBD2 matching 9 bases. In germline, CDR1 is SGHTA, CDR2 FQGNSA. The V segment lost 2 bases and the J segment 2 bases; nucleotides outside the gene matches: 15. CDR3 size: 19 residues. Here the CDR3 reads CASSLQPRRLAGTQETQYF. The CDR3 DNA is TGTGCCAGCAGCTTACAACCCCGCCGCCTAGCGGGGACTCAAGAGACCCAGTACTTC.

This clonotype was counted many times. The CDR3 DNA is TGTGCCAGCAGTCGAGATCCAGGCCGGAATTCACCCCTCCACTTT. Encoded protein: CASSRDPGRNSPLHF. V is TRBV7-2 and J is TRBJ1-6; D not resolved. Trimming removed 6 bases from V and 7 bases from J, with 16 bases in between. CDR3 size: 15 residues. Germline assignment: CDR1 SGHTA and CDR2 FQGNSA. Full variable domain (rest looked up from reference TRBV7-2 and TRBJ1-6): GAGVSQSPSNKVTEKGKDVELRCDPISGHTALYWYRQSLGQGLEFLIYFQGNSAPDKSGLPSDRFSAERTGGSVSTLTIQRTQQEDSAVYLCASSRDPGRNSPLHFGNGTRLTVT.

This clonotype has more than one count but fewer than ten. The rearrangement links TRBV29-1 to TRBJ2-2; TRBD1 agrees at 9 bases. CDR3 length: 14 amino acids. Germline assignment: CDR1 SQVTM and CDR2 ANQGSEA. J was trimmed by 4 bases and V by 4 bases; bases with no gene match: 4. CDR3 nucleotide sequence: TGCAGCGTTGGGGACAGGGCCATCACCGGGGAGCTGTTTTTT. Translating gives CSVGDRAITGELFF.

This clonotype was seen repeatedly, ten times or more. The rearrangement uses TRBV7-2 and TRBJ1-2, with a tentative D call TRBD1 (5 bases). The ends were cut back, 2 bases at V and 7 bases at J, with 14 bases in the middle. Germline values: CDR1 SGHTA, CDR2 FQGNSA. The CDR3 covers 14 residues. The CDR3 sequence is CASSLRGTARGYTF. CDR3 DNA sequence: TGTGCCAGCAGCTTACGGGGGACGGCTCGTGGCTACACCTTC.

Only one count was recorded for this clonotype. This chain uses TRBV27 with TRBJ2-7, with 7 positions matching TRBD1. Losses at the gene ends were 1 base for V and 2 bases for J; bases not matched to a gene: 5. The CDR3 runs to 15 residues. The germline CDR1 and CDR2 sequences are MNHEY and SMNVEV (reference sequence). As DNA, the CDR3 is TGTGCCAGCAGTTTATTCCGGGACAGCCCCTACGAGCAGTACTTC. This gives the protein CASSLFRDSPYEQYF.

The chain recombines TRBV30 with TRBJ1-4; a possible D gene is TRBD1 (5 bases). Germline V gene lookup returns CDR1 GTSNPN and CDR2 SVGIG (reference sequence). There are 14 residues in the CDR3. The V end was cut by 3 bases, the J end by 8 bases, with 16 bases between. For the CDR3, the DNA is TGTGCCTGGAGGGGGCAAGGGTCCCTGGAAAAACTGTTTTTT. Translated, it gives CAWRGQGSLEKLFF.

Only a few counts were recorded for this clonotype. V and J are TRBV20-1 and TRBJ2-3; no clear D. Germline V gene lookup returns CDR1 DFQATT and CDR2 SNEGSKA (reference sequence). V gave up 4 bases and J gave up 0 bases, with 14 bases separating them. The CDR3 has 15 amino acids. The CDR3 sequence is CSANGAISSTDTQYF. CDR3 sequence (DNA): TGCAGTGCTAACGGAGCCATATCTAGCACAGATACGCAGTATTTT.

The gene calls are TRBV2 and TRBJ1-2; D is uncertain. Trimming pared 6 bases from V and 4 bases from J, leaving 9 bases between. This CDR3 region has 12 residues. CDR1 SNHLY and CDR2 FYNNEI come from the germline V gene. The CDR3 DNA is TGTGCCAGCAGGTTATCCAGCTATGGCTACACCTTC. This codes for CASRLSSYGYTF.

This clonotype showed up many times. The CDR3 DNA reads TGTGCCAGCAGCTTATTAGGGGGCCCTGGAAACACCATATATTTT. Its protein is CASSLLGGPGNTIYF. The chain recombines TRBV7-2 with TRBJ1-3, with TRBD1 matching 7 bases. The CDR3 is 15 amino acids. Looked up from germline, CDR1 is SGHTA and CDR2 is FQGNSA. Germline trimming cut 2 bases from V and 2 bases from J; bases unmatched to any gene: 3. The full variable domain, rest sourced from reference TRBV7-2 and TRBJ1-3, is GAGVSQSPSNKVTEKGKDVELRCDPISGHTALYWYRQSLGQGLEFLIYFQGNSAPDKSGLPSDRFSAERTGGSVSTLTIQRTQQEDSAVYLCASSLLGGPGNTIYFGEGSWLTVV.

This clonotype appeared many times. The J gene is TRBJ2-2, the V gene TRBV29-1, with 11 positions matching TRBD2. V shed 4 bases, J shed 7 bases, and the junction held 8 bases outside the gene matches. Germline CDR1 reads SQVTM; CDR2 reads ANQGSEA. The CDR3 runs 15 residues. CDR3 loop: CSVGIAGGPGGELFF. The CDR3 nucleotides are TGCAGCGTTGGGATAGCGGGAGGGCCAGGCGGGGAGCTGTTTTTT.

This clonotype was observed a handful of times. This chain uses TRBV11-3 with TRBJ2-3; D is uncertain. Trimming left V 1 base short and J 2 bases short, with 7 bases between. CDR3 length equals 14 residues. Germline CDR1 SGHNT, CDR2 YENEEA. CDR3 bases: TGTGCCAGCAGCTTAGGACACTTCACAGATACGCAGTATTTT. Translated, it gives CASSLGHFTDTQYF.

This clonotype was observed at least ten times. The rearrangement links TRBV7-9 to TRBJ2-7, with 13 bases that match TRBD2. The junction had 1 base not matched to a gene; V was cut back by 5 bases and J by 3 bases. This CDR3 is 14 amino acids long. Germline values: CDR1 SEHNR, CDR2 FQNEAQ (reference sequence). Here the CDR3 DNA reads TGTGCCAGCAGCCGGACTAGCGGGAGCTACGAGCAGTACTTC. Protein product: CASSRTSGSYEQYF.

This clonotype appeared many times. The CDR3 DNA is TGTGCCAGCAGCTCTAAGGACCTCCCGGATGAGCAGTTCTTC. It encodes CASSSKDLPDEQFF. The chain has TRBV7-9 and TRBJ2-1, with D unresolved. The CDR3 spans 14 residues. Germline values: CDR1 SEHNR, CDR2 FQNEAQ (reference sequence). V dropped 4 bases and J dropped 8 bases, with 15 bases sitting between them.

This clonotype was recorded many times. This chain uses TRBV5-1 with TRBJ2-7; no clear D. The CDR3 loop spans 14 amino acids. The germline V gene has CDR1 SGHRS and CDR2 YFSETQ. The V and J ends lost 0 bases and 5 bases respectively, with 12 bases between them. The CDR3 coding sequence is TGCGCCAGCAGCTTGGTCGCCTCTGGAAACGAGCAGTACTTC. Translated: CASSLVASGNEQYF.

This clonotype showed up many times. V gene TRBV7-2 combines with J gene TRBJ2-1, with D possibly being TRBD1 (6 bases). Trimming cost V 7 bases and J 2 bases, with 18 bases left between them. This CDR3 comprises 16 residues. Germline CDR1 reads SGHTA; CDR2 reads FQGNSA. CDR3 region: CASNLAGQGPYNEQFF. CDR3 in DNA: TGTGCCAGCAATCTCGCTGGCCAGGGGCCCTACAATGAGCAGTTCTTC.

This clonotype has at least ten counts. V gene TRBV24-1 combines with J gene TRBJ1-1, with D maybe TRBD1 (6 bases). V dropped 3 bases and J dropped 2 bases, with 12 bases sitting between them. The CDR3 has 15 residues. From germline, CDR1 is KGHDR and CDR2 SFDVKD. The CDR3 DNA follows: TGTGCCACCAGTGATGGAGGACAGACTAACACTGAAGCTTTCTTT. Translating it yields CATSDGGQTNTEAFF.

This clonotype occurred many times. CDR3 bases: TGCAGTGCTAGAGCCCGGAGAGGGATCACCTACGAGCAGTACTTC. Translating it yields CSARARRGITYEQYF. The chain combines TRBV20-1 with TRBJ2-7; maybe TRBD2 (5 bases). Trimming took 1 base from V and 2 from J, leaving 15 bases between them. This CDR3 region has 15 residues. Germline values: CDR1 DFQATT, CDR2 SNEGSKA (reference sequence).

This clonotype showed up many times. This chain joins TRBV20-1 and TRBJ2-3; 10 positions agree with TRBD2. Looked up from germline, CDR1 is DFQATT and CDR2 is SNEGSKA (reference sequence). The CDR3 consists of 16 residues. The ends lost 2 bases at V and 5 bases at J; junction bases unmatched: 10. CDR3 residues: CSARRVAGGRKDTQYF. The CDR3 DNA follows: TGCAGTGCTAGAAGGGTAGCGGGAGGTCGAAAAGATACGCAGTATTTT.

In this sample, this clonotype turned up many times. V gene TRBV5-5 combines with J gene TRBJ1-3; maybe TRBD1 (5 bases). V gave up 4 bases and J gave up 0 bases, with 17 bases separating them. Germline V gene data show CDR1 as SGHKS and CDR2 as YYEKEE (reference sequence). The CDR3 consists of 17 residues. CDR3 coding DNA: TGTGCCAGCAGCCGATGGGACGCCGAATTCTCTGGAAACACCATATATTTT. Encoded protein: CASSRWDAEFSGNTIYF. The variable domain in full, with the rest retrieved from reference TRBV5-5 and TRBJ1-3, is DAGVTQSPTHLIKTRGQQVTLRCSPISGHKSVSWYQQVLGQGPQFIFQYYEKEERGRGNFPDRFSARQFPNYSSELNVNALLLGDSALYLCASSRWDAEFSGNTIYFGEGSWLTVV.

This clonotype has just a few counts. The rearrangement uses TRBV5-1 and TRBJ2-2; 10 nucleotides align to TRBD2. Germline CDR1 and CDR2: SGHRS and YFSETQ. This CDR3 contains 16 residues. The trim removed 4 bases at V and 5 bases at J, leaving 8 bases unmatched. CDR3 region: CASSPLTSGSTGELFF. The CDR3 DNA reads as TGCGCCAGCAGCCCCCTGACTAGCGGGTCTACCGGGGAGCTGTTTTTT. Complete variable domain (other parts from reference TRBV5-1 and TRBJ2-2): KAGVTQTPRYLIKTRGQQVTLSCSPISGHRSVSWYQQTPGQGLQFLFEYFSETQRNKGNFPGRFSGRQFSNSRSEMNVSTLELGDSALYLCASSPLTSGSTGELFFGEGSRLTVL.

This clonotype was picked up a small number of times. This chain joins TRBV12-3 or TRBV12-4 and TRBJ1-1; D uncertain. The CDR3 contains 11 residues. The V end lost 4 bases, the J end lost 5 bases, and 5 bases lay between the germline ends. The CDR3 sequence: CASSSRTEAFF. For the CDR3, the DNA is TGTGCCAGCAGTTCGAGGACTGAAGCTTTCTTT.

V gene TRBV11-2 combines with J gene TRBJ1-2; 7 nucleotides align to TRBD1. With V trimmed by 3 bases and J by 7 bases, 17 bases remained unmatched. Germline CDR1 is SGHAT and CDR2 is FQNNGV. CDR3 length: 17 residues. The DNA for the CDR3 is TGTGCCAGCAGCTTCGGGGGGACAGCCAAAATGGAAGGTGGCTACACCTTC. Encoded protein: CASSFGGTAKMEGGYTF. Based on the CDR3 plus reference TRBV11-2 and TRBJ1-2, the full variable domain is EAGVAQSPRYKIIEKRQSVAFWCNPISGHATLYWYQQILGQGPKLLIQFQNNGVVDDSQLPKDRFSAERLKGVDSTLKIQPAKLEDSAVYLCASSFGGTAKMEGGYTFGSGTRLTVV.

This clonotype was recorded many times. The rearrangement joins TRBV24-1 to TRBJ2-1; 11 bases align to TRBD2. Germline V gene sequence: CDR1 KGHDR, CDR2 SFDVKD. The CDR3 has 16 amino acids. Germline trimming cut 1 base from V and 10 bases from J; bases unmatched to any gene: 8. CDR3 residues: CATSDFTSGGWGEQFF. For the CDR3, the DNA is TGTGCCACCAGTGATTTTACTAGCGGGGGATGGGGGGAGCAGTTCTTC.

In its sample, this clonotype was seen many times. The chain recombines TRBV7-9 with TRBJ2-7; D not certain. This CDR3 has 12 amino acids. Looked up from germline, CDR1 is SEHNR and CDR2 is FQNEAQ (reference sequence). V gave up 1 base and J gave up 9 bases, with 10 bases separating them. Written as DNA, the CDR3 is TGTGCCAGCAGCTTAGTTCAGTGGCCGCAGTACTTC. It specifies CASSLVQWPQYF.

This clonotype was recorded many times. This chain joins TRBV7-9 and TRBJ1-6; weak D call: TRBD1 (6 bases). Per the germline V gene, CDR1 is SEHNR and CDR2 is FQNEAQ (reference sequence). This CDR3 has 17 residues. Trimming stripped 4 bases from V and 1 base from J, with 14 bases between. The CDR3 loop reads CASSSRRQGSYNSPLHF. The CDR3 DNA reads TGTGCCAGCAGCTCCAGACGGCAGGGGTCCTATAATTCACCCCTCCACTTT.

This clonotype has at least ten counts. The chain recombines TRBV5-6 with TRBJ2-1, with D possibly being TRBD1 (6 bases). V was trimmed by 0 bases and J by 6 bases, leaving 10 bases between them. The CDR3 runs 14 residues. From germline, CDR1 is SGHDT and CDR2 YYEEEE. CDR3 coding DNA: TGTGCCAGCAGCTTGGGGGGGCTAGTCAATGAGCAGTTCTTC. It yields the protein CASSLGGLVNEQFF. Complete variable domain (other parts from reference TRBV5-6 and TRBJ2-1): DAGVTQSPTHLIKTRGQQVTLRCSPKSGHDTVSWYQQALGQGPQFIFQYYEEEERQRGNFPDRFSGHQFPNYSSELNVNALLLGDSALYLCASSLGGLVNEQFFGPGTRLTVL.

This clonotype has ten or more counts. This chain uses TRBV12-3 or TRBV12-4 with TRBJ2-5; 11 positions match TRBD2. Trimming at V came to 6 bases and at J to 1 base, leaving 4 bases not matched to a gene. CDR3 length: 15 amino acids. For the CDR3, the DNA is TGTGCCAGCAGGGAAACTAGCGGGGGCCAAGAGACCCAGTACTTC. This sequence encodes CASRETSGGQETQYF.

The sample holds many counts of this clonotype. This chain connects TRBV5-1 to TRBJ2-1, with 8 positions matching TRBD2. The CDR3 spans 15 residues. Germline CDR1 is SGHRS and CDR2 is YFSETQ. Trimming removed 2 bases from V and 2 bases from J; junction bases left unmatched: 3. Written as DNA, the CDR3 is TGCGCCAGCAGCTTAGGAGCGGGGGCCTACAATGAGCAGTTCTTC. Its translation is CASSLGAGAYNEQFF.